The 16 T cell receptor beta chains given below trace back to one sample, sequenced in a study of blood T cell repertoires in COVID-19. The assay was immunoSEQ multiplex PCR, and TCRdb's table has in-frame clones only and misses some. This table has over 450,000 clones, roughly 89% appearing once. Sequenced sample: peripheral blood. These receptors were collected from a woman aged 50 to 65 with COVID-19, enrolled during active disease.

The CDR3, as DNA: TGTGCCAGCAGTTACTCGCGACACCGAGAGGGCTACACCTTC. This sequence encodes CASSYSRHREGYTF. This rearrangement joins TRBV6-5 to TRBJ1-2; no firm D call. CDR1 and CDR2 (germline): MNHEY, SVGAGI. The CDR3 totals 14 residues. V was pared by 0 bases and J by 8 bases, with 13 bases between.

The CDR3 protein is CAWGQGFYNEQFF. CDR3 DNA: TGTGCCTGGGGACAGGGCTTCTACAATGAGCAGTTCTTC. The rearrangement uses TRBV30 and TRBJ2-1; TRBD1 aligns across 8 bases. Germline CDR1 is GTSNPN and CDR2 is SVGIG (reference sequence). The CDR3 contains 13 residues. V gave up 5 bases and J gave up 3 bases; unmatched junction bases: 3. The entire variable domain, with the rest obtained from reference TRBV30 and TRBJ2-1, is as follows: SQTIHQWPATLVQPVGSPLSLECTVEGTSNPNLYWYRQAAGRGLQLLFYSVGIGQISSEVPQNLSASRPQDRQFILSSKKLLLSDSGFYLCAWGQGFYNEQFFGPGTRLTVL.

The genes are TRBV7-9 and TRBJ1-2, with D perhaps TRBD1 (5 bases). CDR3 length: 13 residues. Deletions cut 1 base from V and 10 bases from J, with 13 bases between. CDR1 and CDR2 from the germline V gene are SEHNR and FQNEAQ (reference sequence). This chain's CDR3 is CASSLGSPGDYTF. The CDR3 region has the DNA TGTGCCAGCAGCTTAGGATCCCCGGGGGACTACACCTTC.

In its sample, this clone was seen a few times. Other DNA sequences of this sample code for an identical CDR3. V and J are TRBV27 and TRBJ1-5; the match to TRBD1 covers 8 bases. Germline V CDR1 and CDR2: MNHEY, SMNVEV (reference sequence). There are 15 residues in the CDR3. The trim removed 5 bases at V and 4 bases at J, leaving 7 bases unmatched. The CDR3 spells CASSPGTGGNQPQHF. The CDR3 DNA sequence: TGTGCCAGCAGTCCCGGGACAGGTGGTAATCAGCCCCAGCATTTT.

This clone has a handful of counts. This chain links TRBV2 with TRBJ1-4, with a weak D call TRBD1 (5 bases). Germline CDR1 is SNHLY and CDR2 is FYNNEI. This CDR3 has 13 residues. V was cut by 7 bases and J by 8 bases, with 14 bases left in between. Here the CDR3 reads CASMWGGVEKLFF. DNA for the CDR3: TGTGCCAGCATGTGGGGGGGAGTCGAAAAACTGTTTTTT.

The chain has TRBV5-1 and TRBJ2-3, with D possibly TRBD1 on 7 matching bases. The CDR3 is 14 amino acids. Trimming removed 0 bases from V and 6 bases from J, with 11 bases in between. Germline V gene sequence: CDR1 SGHRS, CDR2 YFSETQ. Here the CDR3 DNA reads TGCGCCAGCAGCTTGGGCAGGGGGGTGGATACGCAGTATTTT. This translates into CASSLGRGVDTQYF.

The chain has TRBV2 and TRBJ1-3, with TRBD1 matching over 11 bases. Germline V gene sequence: CDR1 SNHLY, CDR2 FYNNEI. V was pared by 6 bases and J by 4 bases, with 11 bases of the junction left unmatched. The CDR3 extends over 17 amino acids. This CDR3 is CASSATFGTGGGNTIYF. The CDR3 nucleotides are TGTGCCAGCAGCGCTACCTTCGGGACAGGGGGAGGAAACACCATATATTTT.

The CDR3 DNA reads TGCGCCAGCAGCTTGGGAATTAGCGGGGGGATCAGCTCCTACGAGCAGTACTTC. It is translated as CASSLGISGGISSYEQYF. This chain joins TRBV5-1 and TRBJ2-7, with TRBD2 identical over 10 bases. The J segment lost 0 bases and the V segment lost 0 bases, leaving 9 bases of the junction unmatched. Germline CDR1 and CDR2: SGHRS and YFSETQ. This CDR3 contains 18 residues.

The chain carries TRBV4-2 and TRBJ1-1; 7 bases map to TRBD1. Germline CDR1 is LGHNA and CDR2 is YNFKEQ. With 5 bases clipped from V and 4 bases from J, the junction kept 10 bases outside the gene matches. The CDR3 runs 15 residues. CDR3 in amino acids: CASSFRGSSGTEAFF. CDR3 nucleotide sequence: TGTGCCAGCAGCTTCAGGGGGTCGTCAGGCACTGAAGCTTTCTTT.

This clone was counted a single time. The chain is built from TRBV4-1 and TRBJ1-1; D ambiguous. The V end lost 3 bases, the J end lost 0 bases, and 8 bases lay between the germline ends. In germline, CDR1 is MGHRA, CDR2 YSYEKL. This CDR3 comprises 14 residues. CDR3 nucleotide sequence: TGCGCCAGCAGCCAGCCGAACTTGAACACTGAAGCTTTCTTT. Protein: CASSQPNLNTEAFF.

The chain joins TRBV2 to TRBJ1-1; unclear D gene. Per germline, CDR1 SNHLY and CDR2 FYNNEI. The CDR3 sequence is 11 residues long. V lost 9 bases to trimming and J lost 4 bases, with 9 bases between them. The CDR3 DNA sequence: TGTGCCAGTCAGGTGGGCACTGAAGCTTTCTTT. Encoded protein: CASQVGTEAFF.

This clone occurred once. The V call is TRBV9, the J call TRBJ1-5, with D possibly matching TRBD1 (6 bases). V lost 3 bases to trimming and J lost 9 bases, with 10 bases between them. Germline V gene data show CDR1 as SGDLS and CDR2 as YYNGEE. CDR3 length: 12 residues. CDR3 in DNA: TGTGCCAGCAGCGCCTTAGGGGGGCCCCAGCATTTT. Its protein product is CASSALGGPQHF.

This chain joins TRBV14 and TRBJ2-2; 9 bases agree with TRBD1. V shed 1 base, J shed 7 bases, and the junction held 4 bases outside the gene matches. Germline assignment: CDR1 SGHDN and CDR2 FVKESK. The CDR3 totals 15 residues. CDR3 in DNA: TGTGCCAGCAGCCAAGGGAGACAGGGGGTCGGGGAGCTGTTTTTT. The encoded protein is CASSQGRQGVGELFF.

This clone appeared a single time. The gene calls are TRBV5-1 and TRBJ2-7; 12 positions agree with TRBD1. V was clipped by 4 bases and J by 3 bases; unmatched bases: 5. CDR1 and CDR2 from the germline V gene are SGHRS and YFSETQ. There are 15 residues in the CDR3. The CDR3 spells CASSPRDRGLYEQYF. The CDR3 DNA is TGCGCCAGCAGCCCCCGGGACAGGGGGCTCTACGAGCAGTACTTC.

Comments on this clone: The junction shows a germline mismatch at one end, possibly a read error. This chain links TRBV29-1 with TRBJ2-1; 11 positions agree with TRBD2. The CDR3 contains 15 residues. The V gene's germline CDR1 is SQVTM and CDR2 ANQGSEA. CDR3 residues: CSQIAGGHEVNEQFF. Written as DNA, the CDR3 is TGTTCCCAAATAGCGGGGGGGCATGAGGTAAATGAGCAGTTCTTC.

The chain carries TRBV5-4 and TRBJ2-1; the D gene is possibly TRBD1 (5 bases). Trimming removed 5 bases from V and 6 bases from J, with 9 bases in between. Germline-derived CDR1 and CDR2 are SGHNT and YYREEE (reference sequence). The CDR3 extends over 12 amino acids. In DNA, the CDR3 is TGTGCCAGCAGAAGGGGATTCAATGAGCAGTTCTTC. It translates to CASRRGFNEQFF.